This T cell receptor (beta chain) was captured in a study of shared clonotypes between healthy human individuals. The assay was immunoSEQ multiplex PCR, and TCRdb's table has in-frame clones only and misses some. The sample comprises around 2.5 million clones, approximately 93% of which are singletons, and about 0.38% rests with the top ten. The investigators split CD4+ cells into a CD45RA+ naive subset and a CD45RA-negative memory subset. The clonotype originates from a man between 18 and 29 years old in good health. Some clones in this sample may be carry-over from other donors' samples. Sequenced material: naive CD4+ T cells from PBMCs. The sample's subset: CD45RA+ positively selected.

CDR3 protein: CASSHQGPLEQYF. The DNA of the CDR3 is TGTGCCAGTAGTCACCAGGGCCCCCTCGAGCAGTACTTC. The rearrangement joins TRBV19 to TRBJ2-7, with D possibly being TRBD1 (5 bases). The CDR3 is 13 residues long. Germline values: CDR1 LNHDA, CDR2 SQIVND (reference sequence). The V and J ends lost 5 bases and 6 bases respectively, with 14 bases between them.